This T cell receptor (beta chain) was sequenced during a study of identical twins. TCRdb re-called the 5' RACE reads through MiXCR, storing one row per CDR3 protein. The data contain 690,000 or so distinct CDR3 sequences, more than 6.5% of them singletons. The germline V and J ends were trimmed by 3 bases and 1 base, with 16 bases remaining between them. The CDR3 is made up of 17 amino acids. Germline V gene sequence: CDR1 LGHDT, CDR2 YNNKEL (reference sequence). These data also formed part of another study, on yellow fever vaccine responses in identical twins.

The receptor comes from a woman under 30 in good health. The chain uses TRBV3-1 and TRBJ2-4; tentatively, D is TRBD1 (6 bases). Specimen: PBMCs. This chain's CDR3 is CASSHLTGLEAKNIQYF. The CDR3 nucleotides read TGTGCCAGCAGCCACCTAACAGGGCTCGAGGCCAAAAACATTCAGTACTTC.